Presented here are 13 T cell receptor beta chains from one specimen sequenced in a study of blood T cells in healthy people across ages. A second roughly 6 to 12 cycle PCR used barcoded and J-beta primers. TCRdb reprocessed the 5' RACE reads with MiXCR, giving one entry per CDR3 protein. The sample lists over a million distinct CDR3 sequences, approximately 43% occurring once. Sequencing input: blood. The receptors derive from a woman younger than 35 in good health.

The chain recombines TRBV28 with TRBJ2-7; 10 bases align to TRBD2. This CDR3 contains 15 residues. V lost 11 bases, J lost 0 bases, and 10 bases stayed unmatched. Germline values: CDR1 MDHEN, CDR2 SYDVKM. CDR3 sequence (DNA): TGTGCCTCACGACTAGCGGGTTTAAACTCCTACGAGCAGTACTTC. Translated, it gives CASRLAGLNSYEQYF.

This clonotype was recorded a few times. As DNA, the CDR3 is TGTGCCAGCAGTCCCGGGGACAGGGGAACAGATACGCAGTATTTT. As protein: CASSPGDRGTDTQYF. The J gene is TRBJ2-3, the V gene TRBV12-3 or TRBV12-4; 10 nucleotides agree with TRBD1. The length of the CDR3 is 15 residues. J was trimmed by 3 bases and V by 5 bases; bases with no gene match: 5.

This sequence joins TRBV20-1 and TRBJ2-5; 7 bases match TRBD2. With V trimmed by 6 bases and J by 5 bases, 9 bases remained unmatched. Germline CDR1 and CDR2: DFQATT and SNEGSKA (reference sequence). This CDR3 comprises 13 residues. The CDR3 reads CSAPTSLWETQYF. The CDR3 coding sequence is TGCAGTGCGCCGACTAGCCTGTGGGAGACCCAGTACTTC.

This chain joins TRBV3-1 and TRBJ2-7, with D unresolved. The CDR3 has 13 residues. With 0 bases removed from V and 8 bases from J, the gap between germline ends came to 11 bases. Germline values: CDR1 LGHDT, CDR2 YNNKEL (reference sequence). This CDR3 is CASSQDRIPQQYF. The CDR3 bases are TGTGCCAGCAGCCAAGATAGGATTCCTCAGCAGTACTTC.

The J gene is TRBJ2-5, the V gene TRBV29-1; D tentatively reads TRBD1 or TRBD2 (5 bases each). V lost 6 bases and J 5 bases, leaving 13 bases between the germline ends. Per germline, CDR1 SQVTM and CDR2 ANQGSEA. The CDR3 has 12 residues. The CDR3 DNA follows: TGCAGCGTCGTTCTTGGGGACGAGACCCAGTACTTC. As protein: CSVVLGDETQYF.

For the CDR3, the DNA is TGCAGCGTTAGTCCCCTGGGGAACACTGAAGCTTTCTTT. This sequence encodes CSVSPLGNTEAFF. The V call is TRBV29-1, the J call TRBJ1-1; D remains unclear. The CDR3 sequence is 13 residues long. Germline values: CDR1 SQVTM, CDR2 ANQGSEA. Between the trimmed V and J ends, which lost 5 bases and 1 base, there was a span of 11 bases.

There are a few counts of this clonotype. J is TRBJ1-1 and V is TRBV6-5; D remains unclear. V was cut by 5 bases and J by 8 bases, with 12 bases left in between. There are 12 residues in the CDR3. Germline-derived CDR1 and CDR2 are MNHEY and SVGAGI. CDR3 in DNA: TGTGCCAGCAGTCCACTCGGATTGGAAGCTTTCTTT. Amino acid sequence: CASSPLGLEAFF.

CDR3 loop: CSALGLAGDGEQFF. CDR3 nucleotides: TGCAGTGCCCTGGGACTAGCGGGAGACGGTGAGCAGTTCTTC. The chain joins TRBV20-1 to TRBJ2-1; 14 bases agree with TRBD2. CDR1 is DFQATT, CDR2 SNEGSKA, per germline (reference sequence). V dropped 6 bases and J dropped 9; count of bases not matched to a gene: 7. The CDR3 covers 14 residues.

The chain links TRBV9 to TRBJ2-4, with D possibly TRBD2 on 6 matching bases. Trimming took off 4 bases at V and 13 bases at J, with 21 bases between the two ends. This CDR3 spans 14 amino acids. The germline V gene has CDR1 SGDLS and CDR2 YYNGEE. CDR3 nucleotides: TGTGCCAGCAGCCGCGATGACGGGGAGGAGGAGCAGTACTTC. Translating gives CASSRDDGEEEQYF.

This clonotype was counted only a few times. This chain connects TRBV4-3 to TRBJ2-1, with D perhaps TRBD2 (6 bases). Matching the DNA end better, TRBJ2-7 makes the J call doubtful. This CDR3 comprises 17 residues. Germline V gene sequence: CDR1 LGHNA, CDR2 YSLEER. This chain's CDR3 is CASSQDVRNSGYNEQYF. The CDR3 DNA reads TGCGCCAGCAGCCAAGATGTAAGGAATAGCGGCTACAATGAGCAGTACTTC.

This rearrangement joins TRBV30 to TRBJ2-1, with D uncertain. The CDR3 runs 12 residues. V was shortened by 1 base and J by 4 bases, with 5 bases between the two germline ends. Germline loops: CDR1 GTSNPN, CDR2 SVGIG (reference sequence). The CDR3 loop reads CAWSGLYNEQFF. The DNA for the CDR3 is TGTGCCTGGAGTGGTCTTTACAATGAGCAGTTCTTC.

A few counts support this clonotype. The V gene is TRBV12-3 or TRBV12-4, the J gene TRBJ1-1; no clear D. CDR3 length: 14 amino acids. V lost 5 bases and J lost 1, with 11 bases in between. The CDR3 bases are TGTGCCAGCAGTCGACTGACTCGGAACACTGAAGCTTTCTTT. It specifies CASSRLTRNTEAFF.

This clonotype has ten or more counts. The chain couples TRBV29-1 to TRBJ2-7, with 7 positions matching TRBD2. This CDR3 spans 14 amino acids. V trimming: 1 base; J trimming: 2 bases; junction bases outside the gene matches: 5. Germline CDR1 SQVTM, CDR2 ANQGSEA. CDR3 bases: TGCAGCGTTGAAGCTAGCGGAGCTACCTACGAGCAGTACTTC. Protein product: CSVEASGATYEQYF.